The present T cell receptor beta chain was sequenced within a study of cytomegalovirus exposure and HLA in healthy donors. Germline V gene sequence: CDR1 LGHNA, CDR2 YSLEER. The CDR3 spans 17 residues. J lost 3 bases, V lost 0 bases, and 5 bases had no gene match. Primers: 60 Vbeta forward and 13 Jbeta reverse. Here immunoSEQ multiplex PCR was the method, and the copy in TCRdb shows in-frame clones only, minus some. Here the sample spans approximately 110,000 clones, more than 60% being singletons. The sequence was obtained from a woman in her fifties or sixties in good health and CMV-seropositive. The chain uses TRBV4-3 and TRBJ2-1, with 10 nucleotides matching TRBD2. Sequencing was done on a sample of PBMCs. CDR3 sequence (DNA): TGCGCCAGCAGCCAAGATCCTAGCGGGAGTGACTACAATGAGCAGTTCTTC. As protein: CASSQDPSGSDYNEQFF.